The sequence of this T cell receptor beta chain was determined in a study of spatial heterogeneity in lung cancer. On the study more broadly: Alpha-chain sequences were detected in numbers that were consistently lower than beta-chain sequences. Raw sequencing reads included, on average, more than ten appearances of each unique TCR and UMI combination. Whole-study results and caveats: Tumor mutation counts were tracked by expanded intratumoral alpha and beta TCR counts.

V shed 2 bases and J 8 bases; nucleotides not matched to a gene: 13. Germline loops: CDR1 MDHEN, CDR2 SYDVKM. The CDR3 runs to 18 residues. TCRdb redid the calling of the 5' RACE reads with MiXCR, one entry per CDR3 protein. The sample lists about 3,500 distinct CDR3 sequences, roughly 4.7% occurring once. The time point here: sample taken at primary tumor resection. Sequencing covered unsorted whole RNA taken from tumor, nontumor lung or frozen PBMC. This clonotype is medium-sized by share. Its antigen is as yet unknown. The chain uses TRBV28 and TRBJ2-1; 12 nucleotides match TRBD2. Sequences were derived from lung tumor tissue, sampled at surgery. The TCR comes from a female donor with early-stage non-small cell lung cancer. DNA of the CDR3: TGTGCCAGCAGTTTAAGCCTAGCGGGGGGGCCCGGGCGGCATGAGCAGTTCTTC. It is translated as CASSLSLAGGPGRHEQFF.